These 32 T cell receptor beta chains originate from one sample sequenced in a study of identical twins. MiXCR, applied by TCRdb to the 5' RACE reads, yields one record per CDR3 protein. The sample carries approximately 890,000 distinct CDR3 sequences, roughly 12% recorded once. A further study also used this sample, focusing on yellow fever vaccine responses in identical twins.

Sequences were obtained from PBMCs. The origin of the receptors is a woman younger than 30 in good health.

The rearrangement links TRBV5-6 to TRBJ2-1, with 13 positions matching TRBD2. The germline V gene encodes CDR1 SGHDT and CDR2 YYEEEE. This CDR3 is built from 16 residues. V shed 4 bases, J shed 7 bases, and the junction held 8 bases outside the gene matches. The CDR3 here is CASSLQGLAGLNEQFF. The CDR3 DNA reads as TGTGCCAGCAGCCTTCAGGGACTAGCGGGGTTAAATGAGCAGTTCTTC.

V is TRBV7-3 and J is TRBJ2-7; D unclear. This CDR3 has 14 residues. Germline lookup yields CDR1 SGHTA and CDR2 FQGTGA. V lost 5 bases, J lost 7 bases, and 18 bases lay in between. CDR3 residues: CASSPPGSAGEQYF. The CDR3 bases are TGTGCCAGCAGCCCCCCGGGTTCCGCAGGTGAGCAGTACTTC.

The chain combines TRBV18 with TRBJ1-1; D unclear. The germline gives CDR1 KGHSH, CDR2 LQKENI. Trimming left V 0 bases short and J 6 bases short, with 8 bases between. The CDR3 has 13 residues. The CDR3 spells CASSPPGGAEAFF. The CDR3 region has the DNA TGTGCCAGCTCACCACCGGGAGGCGCTGAAGCTTTCTTT.

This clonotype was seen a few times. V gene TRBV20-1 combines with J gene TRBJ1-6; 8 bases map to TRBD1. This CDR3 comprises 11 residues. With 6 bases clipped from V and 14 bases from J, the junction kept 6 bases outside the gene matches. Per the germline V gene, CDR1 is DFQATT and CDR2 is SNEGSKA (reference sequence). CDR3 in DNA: TGCAGTGCATTCGGACAGGGTACCCTCCACTTT. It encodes CSAFGQGTLHF.

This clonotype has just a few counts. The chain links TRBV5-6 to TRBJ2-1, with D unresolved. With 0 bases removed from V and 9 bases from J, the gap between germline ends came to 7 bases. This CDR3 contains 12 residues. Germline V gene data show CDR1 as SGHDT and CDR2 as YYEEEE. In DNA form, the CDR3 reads TGTGCCAGCAGCTTGGCGAGTCTTGAGCAGTTCTTC. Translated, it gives CASSLASLEQFF.

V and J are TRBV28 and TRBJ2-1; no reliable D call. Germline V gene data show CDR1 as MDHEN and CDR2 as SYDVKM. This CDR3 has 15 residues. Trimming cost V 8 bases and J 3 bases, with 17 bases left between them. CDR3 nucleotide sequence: TGTGCCAGCCGAAAGTTAAGGGTCCACTACAATGAGCAGTTCTTC. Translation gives CASRKLRVHYNEQFF.

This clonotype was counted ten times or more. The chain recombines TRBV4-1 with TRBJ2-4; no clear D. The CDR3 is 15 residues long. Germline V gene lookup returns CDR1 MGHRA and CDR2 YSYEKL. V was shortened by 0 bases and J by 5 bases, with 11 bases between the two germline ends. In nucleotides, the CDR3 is TGCGCCAGCAGCCAAGAGGGGTCCCCCCAAAACATTCAGTACTTC. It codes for CASSQEGSPQNIQYF.

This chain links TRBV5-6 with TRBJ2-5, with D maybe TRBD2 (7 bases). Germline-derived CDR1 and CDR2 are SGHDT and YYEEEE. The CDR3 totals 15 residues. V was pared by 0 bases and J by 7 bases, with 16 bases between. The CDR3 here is CASSLDGGGLGTQYF. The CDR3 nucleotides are TGTGCCAGCAGCTTGGATGGGGGGGGCCTTGGGACCCAGTACTTC.

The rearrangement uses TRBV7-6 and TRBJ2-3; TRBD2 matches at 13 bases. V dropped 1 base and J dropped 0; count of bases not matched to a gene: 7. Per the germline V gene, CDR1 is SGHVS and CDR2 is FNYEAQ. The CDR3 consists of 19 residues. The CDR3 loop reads CASSLEGTSGVSSTDTQYF. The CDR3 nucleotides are TGTGCCAGCAGCTTAGAAGGGACTAGCGGGGTTTCTAGCACAGATACGCAGTATTTT.

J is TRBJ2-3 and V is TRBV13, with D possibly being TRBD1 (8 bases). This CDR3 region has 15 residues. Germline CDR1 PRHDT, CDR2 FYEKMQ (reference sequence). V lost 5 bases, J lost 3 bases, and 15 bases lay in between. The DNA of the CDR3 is TGTGCCAGCAGCCTGGACAGGGAGGGGACAGATACGCAGTATTTT. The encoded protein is CASSLDREGTDTQYF. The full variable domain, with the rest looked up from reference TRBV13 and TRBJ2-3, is AAGVIQSPRHLIKEKRETATLKCYPIPRHDTVYWYQQGPGQDPQFLISFYEKMQSDKGSIPDRFSAQQFSDYHSELNMSSLELGDSALYFCASSLDREGTDTQYFGPGTRLTVL.

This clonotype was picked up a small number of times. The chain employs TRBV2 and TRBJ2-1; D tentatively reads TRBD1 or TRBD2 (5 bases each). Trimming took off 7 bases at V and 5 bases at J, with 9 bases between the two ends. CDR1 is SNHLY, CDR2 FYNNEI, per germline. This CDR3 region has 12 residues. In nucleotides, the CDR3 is TGTGCCAGCAAGGGACGGCACAATGAGCAGTTCTTC. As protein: CASKGRHNEQFF.

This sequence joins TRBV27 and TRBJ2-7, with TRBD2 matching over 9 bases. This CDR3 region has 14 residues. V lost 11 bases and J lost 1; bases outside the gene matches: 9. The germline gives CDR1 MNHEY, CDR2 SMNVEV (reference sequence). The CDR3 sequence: CAGPLAGRSYEQYF. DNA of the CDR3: TGTGCCGGACCTCTAGCGGGACGTTCCTACGAGCAGTACTTC.

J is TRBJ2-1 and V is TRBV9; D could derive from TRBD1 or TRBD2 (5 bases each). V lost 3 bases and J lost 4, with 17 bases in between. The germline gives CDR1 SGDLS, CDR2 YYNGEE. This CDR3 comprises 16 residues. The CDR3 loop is CASSGSGLVTYNEQFF. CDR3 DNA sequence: TGTGCCAGCAGCGGGTCGGGGCTAGTAACTTACAATGAGCAGTTCTTC.

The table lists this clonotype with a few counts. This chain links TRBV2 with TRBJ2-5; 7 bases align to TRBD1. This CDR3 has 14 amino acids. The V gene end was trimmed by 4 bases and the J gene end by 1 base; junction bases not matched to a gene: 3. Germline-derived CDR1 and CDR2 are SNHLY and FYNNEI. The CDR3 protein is CASSAGTVQETQYF. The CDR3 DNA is TGTGCCAGCAGTGCCGGGACAGTCCAAGAGACCCAGTACTTC. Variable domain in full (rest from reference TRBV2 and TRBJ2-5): EPEVTQTPSHQVTQMGQEVILRCVPISNHLYFYWYRQILGQKVEFLVSFYNNEISEKSEIFDDQFSVERPDGSNFTLKIRSTKLEDSAMYFCASSAGTVQETQYFGPGTRLLVL.

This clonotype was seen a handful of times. The CDR3 sequence is CATSDGYGYTF. CDR3 sequence (DNA): TGTGCCACCAGTGATGGGTATGGCTACACCTTC. This sequence joins TRBV24-1 and TRBJ1-2; D not resolved. Germline V gene sequence: CDR1 KGHDR, CDR2 SFDVKD. The CDR3 spans 11 residues. Trimming cost V 3 bases and J 5 bases, with 3 bases left between them.

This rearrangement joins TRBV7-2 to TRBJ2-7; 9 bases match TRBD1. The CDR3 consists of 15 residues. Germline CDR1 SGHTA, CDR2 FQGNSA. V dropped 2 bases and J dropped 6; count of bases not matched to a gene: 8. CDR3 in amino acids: CASSLPGTGLAEQYF. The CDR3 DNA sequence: TGTGCCAGCAGCTTACCCGGGACAGGGTTGGCCGAGCAGTACTTC.

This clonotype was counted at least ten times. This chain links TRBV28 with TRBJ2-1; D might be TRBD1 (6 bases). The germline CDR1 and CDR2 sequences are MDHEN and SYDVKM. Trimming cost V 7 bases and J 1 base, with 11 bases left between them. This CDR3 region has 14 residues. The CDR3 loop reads CASTRGGSYNEQFF. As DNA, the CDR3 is TGTGCCAGCACCCGAGGGGGATCCTACAATGAGCAGTTCTTC.

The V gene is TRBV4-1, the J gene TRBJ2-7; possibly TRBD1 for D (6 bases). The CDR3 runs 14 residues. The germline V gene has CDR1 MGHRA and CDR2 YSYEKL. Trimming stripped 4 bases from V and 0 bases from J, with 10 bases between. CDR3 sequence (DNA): TGCGCCAGCAGCCCTCAGGGGAACTCCTACGAGCAGTACTTC. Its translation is CASSPQGNSYEQYF.

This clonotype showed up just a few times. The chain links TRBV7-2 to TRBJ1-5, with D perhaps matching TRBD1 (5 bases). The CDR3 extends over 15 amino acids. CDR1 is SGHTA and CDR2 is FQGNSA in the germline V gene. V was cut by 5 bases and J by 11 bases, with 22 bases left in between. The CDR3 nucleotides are TGTGCCAGCAGCCTACAGGACGGAGGGATCGGGGCCCAGCATTTT. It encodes CASSLQDGGIGAQHF. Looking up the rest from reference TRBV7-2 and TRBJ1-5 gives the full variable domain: GAGVSQSPSNKVTEKGKDVELRCDPISGHTALYWYRQSLGQGLEFLIYFQGNSAPDKSGLPSDRFSAERTGGSVSTLTIQRTQQEDSAVYLCASSLQDGGIGAQHFGDGTRLSIL.

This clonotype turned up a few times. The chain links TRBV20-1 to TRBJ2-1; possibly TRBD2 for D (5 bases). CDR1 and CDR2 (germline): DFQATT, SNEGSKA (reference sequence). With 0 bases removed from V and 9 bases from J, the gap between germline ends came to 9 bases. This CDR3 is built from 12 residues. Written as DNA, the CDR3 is TGCAGTGCTAGAGATCGGGGAATTGAGCAGTTCTTC. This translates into CSARDRGIEQFF.

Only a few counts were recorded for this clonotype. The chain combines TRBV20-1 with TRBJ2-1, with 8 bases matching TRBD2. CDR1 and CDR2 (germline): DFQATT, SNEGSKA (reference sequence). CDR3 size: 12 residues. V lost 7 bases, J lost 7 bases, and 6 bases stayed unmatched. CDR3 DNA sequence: TGCAGTGGGGTAAGCGGGAGTAATGAGCAGTTCTTC. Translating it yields CSGVSGSNEQFF.

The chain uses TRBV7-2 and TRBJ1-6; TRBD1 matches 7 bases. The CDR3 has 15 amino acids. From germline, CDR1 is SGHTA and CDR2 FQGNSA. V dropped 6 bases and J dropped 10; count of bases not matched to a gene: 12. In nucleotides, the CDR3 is TGTGCCAGCAGTCGGTCAGGGGGAAAGGACTCACCCCTCCACTTT. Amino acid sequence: CASSRSGGKDSPLHF.

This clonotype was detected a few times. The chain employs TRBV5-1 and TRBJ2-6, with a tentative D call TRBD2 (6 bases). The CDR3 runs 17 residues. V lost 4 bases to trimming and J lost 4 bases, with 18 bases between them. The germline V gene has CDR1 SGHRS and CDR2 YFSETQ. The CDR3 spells CASSTARELSGANVLTF. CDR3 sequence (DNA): TGCGCCAGCAGCACCGCCCGGGAGCTTTCCGGGGCCAACGTCCTGACTTTC.

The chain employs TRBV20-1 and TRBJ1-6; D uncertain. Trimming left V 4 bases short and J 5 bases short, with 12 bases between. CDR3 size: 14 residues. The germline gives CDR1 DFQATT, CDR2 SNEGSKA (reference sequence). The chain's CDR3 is CSATEQKNNSPLHF. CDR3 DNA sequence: TGCAGTGCTACGGAGCAGAAGAATAATTCACCCCTCCACTTT.

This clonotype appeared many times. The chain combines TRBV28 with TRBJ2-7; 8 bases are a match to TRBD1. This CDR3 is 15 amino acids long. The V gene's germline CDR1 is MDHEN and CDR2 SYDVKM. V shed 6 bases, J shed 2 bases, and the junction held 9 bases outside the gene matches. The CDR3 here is CASRNPGQVPYEQYF. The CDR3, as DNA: TGTGCCAGCAGGAATCCGGGACAGGTTCCCTACGAGCAGTACTTC.

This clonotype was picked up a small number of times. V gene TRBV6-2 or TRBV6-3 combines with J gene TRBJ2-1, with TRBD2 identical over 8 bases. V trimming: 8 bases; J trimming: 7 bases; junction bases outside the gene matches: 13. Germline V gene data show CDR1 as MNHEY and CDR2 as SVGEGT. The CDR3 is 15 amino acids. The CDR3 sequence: CASSRRGDYRNEQFF. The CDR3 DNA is TGTGCCAGCTCCCGGCGGGGGGACTATAGAAATGAGCAGTTCTTC.

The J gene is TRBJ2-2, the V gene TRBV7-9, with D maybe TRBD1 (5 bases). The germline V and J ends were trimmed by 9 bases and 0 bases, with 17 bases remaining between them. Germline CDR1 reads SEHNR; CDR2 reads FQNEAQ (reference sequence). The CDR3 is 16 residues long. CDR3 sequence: CASTTALSANTGELFF. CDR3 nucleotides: TGTGCCAGTACGACAGCTTTGTCCGCGAACACCGGGGAGCTGTTTTTT.

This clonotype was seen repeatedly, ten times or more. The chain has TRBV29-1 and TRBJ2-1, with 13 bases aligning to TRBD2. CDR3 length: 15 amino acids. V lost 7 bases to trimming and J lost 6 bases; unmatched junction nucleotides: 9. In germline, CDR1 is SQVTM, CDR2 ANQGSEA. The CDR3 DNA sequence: TGCAGCGCTATGACTAGCGGGGGGACCGGCAATGAGCAGTTCTTC. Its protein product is CSAMTSGGTGNEQFF.

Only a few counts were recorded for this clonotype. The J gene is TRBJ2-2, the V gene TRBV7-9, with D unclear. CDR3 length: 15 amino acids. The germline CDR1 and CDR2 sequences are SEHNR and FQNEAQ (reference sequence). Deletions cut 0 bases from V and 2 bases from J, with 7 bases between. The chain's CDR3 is CASSLANVNTGELFF. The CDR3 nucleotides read TGTGCCAGCAGCTTAGCAAACGTAAACACCGGGGAGCTGTTTTTT. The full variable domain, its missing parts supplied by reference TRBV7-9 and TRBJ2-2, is DTGVSQNPRHKITKRGQNVTFRCDPISEHNRLYWYRQTLGQGPEFLTYFQNEAQLEKSRLLSDRFSAERPKGSFSTLEIQRTEQGDSAMYLCASSLANVNTGELFFGEGSRLTVL.

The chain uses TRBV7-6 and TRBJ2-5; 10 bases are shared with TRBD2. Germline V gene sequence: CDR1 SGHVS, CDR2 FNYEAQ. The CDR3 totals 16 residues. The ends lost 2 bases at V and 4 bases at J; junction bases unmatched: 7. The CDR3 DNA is TGTGCCAGCAGCTTACTGACAGCGGGAGGGGCAGAGACCCAGTACTTC. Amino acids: CASSLLTAGGAETQYF. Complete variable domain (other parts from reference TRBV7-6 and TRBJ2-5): GAGVSQSPRYKVTKRGQDVALRCDPISGHVSLYWYRQALGQGPEFLTYFNYEAQQDKSGLPNDRFSAERPEGSISTLTIQRTEQRDSAMYRCASSLLTAGGAETQYFGPGTRLLVL.

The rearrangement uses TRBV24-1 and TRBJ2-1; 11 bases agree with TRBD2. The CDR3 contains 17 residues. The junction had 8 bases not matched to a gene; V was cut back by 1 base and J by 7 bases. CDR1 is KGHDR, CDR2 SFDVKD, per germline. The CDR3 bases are TGTGCCACCAGTGATTTCCGGGATAGCGGGAGGGCGAATGAGCAGTTCTTC. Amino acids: CATSDFRDSGRANEQFF.

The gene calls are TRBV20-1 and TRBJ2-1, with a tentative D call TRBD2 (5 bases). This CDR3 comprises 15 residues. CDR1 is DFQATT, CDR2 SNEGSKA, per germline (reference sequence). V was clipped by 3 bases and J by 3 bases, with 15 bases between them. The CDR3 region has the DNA TGCAGTGCTAGTAGTCTAAGCGGAAACTACAATGAGCAGTTCTTC. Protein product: CSASSLSGNYNEQFF.